Below, 4 T cell receptor beta chains from the same sample are listed, as sequenced in a study of OX40 agonist ivuxolimab in advanced cancers. Sequencing was performed with immunoSEQ multiplex PCR; in TCRdb, only in-frame clones are kept and a portion is missing. Of roughly 50,000 clones in the sample, roughly 84% were seen once. This specimen consisted of CD4+ or CD8+ T cells sorted from blood, obtained in a trial of the OX40 agonist ivuxolimab. Source of these receptors: an adult with an advanced solid tumor such as melanoma, head and neck, liver or kidney cancer.

J is TRBJ1-1 and V is TRBV19; D remains ambiguous. Trimming removed 3 bases at V and 1 base at J, with 3 bases between. CDR3 length: 12 amino acids. Germline CDR1 is LNHDA and CDR2 is SQIVND (reference sequence). The CDR3 DNA follows: TGTGCCAGTAGTATCAGGAACACTGAAGCTTTCTTT. Its protein product is CASSIRNTEAFF.

This clone was seen a single time. The gene calls are TRBV18 and TRBJ2-7; TRBD1 agrees at 8 bases. CDR1 is KGHSH, CDR2 LQKENI, per germline. The junction had 3 bases not matched to a gene; V was cut back by 1 base and J by 1 base. CDR3 length: 15 residues. As DNA, the CDR3 is TGTGCCAGCTCACCACAGGGACAGGCATCCTACGAGCAGTACTTC. Translation: CASSPQGQASYEQYF.

The CDR3 DNA reads TGTGCCACCAGCAGAGATTGGGGACAGGGGGGAGAAAAACTGTTTTTT. Protein sequence: CATSRDWGQGGEKLFF. The chain recombines TRBV15 with TRBJ1-4; TRBD1 agrees at 11 bases. The CDR3 totals 16 residues. CDR1 is LNHNV, CDR2 YYDKDF, per germline (reference sequence). Germline trimming cut 0 bases from V and 8 bases from J; bases unmatched to any gene: 5.

The chain has TRBV6-5 and TRBJ2-2; tentative D call: TRBD2 (6 bases). V was cut by 6 bases and J by 5 bases, with 7 bases left in between. In germline, CDR1 is MNHEY, CDR2 SVGAGI. The CDR3 contains 12 residues. Written as DNA, the CDR3 is TGTGCCAGCAGGGGAGGAACCGGGGAGCTGTTTTTT. Its translation is CASRGGTGELFF.